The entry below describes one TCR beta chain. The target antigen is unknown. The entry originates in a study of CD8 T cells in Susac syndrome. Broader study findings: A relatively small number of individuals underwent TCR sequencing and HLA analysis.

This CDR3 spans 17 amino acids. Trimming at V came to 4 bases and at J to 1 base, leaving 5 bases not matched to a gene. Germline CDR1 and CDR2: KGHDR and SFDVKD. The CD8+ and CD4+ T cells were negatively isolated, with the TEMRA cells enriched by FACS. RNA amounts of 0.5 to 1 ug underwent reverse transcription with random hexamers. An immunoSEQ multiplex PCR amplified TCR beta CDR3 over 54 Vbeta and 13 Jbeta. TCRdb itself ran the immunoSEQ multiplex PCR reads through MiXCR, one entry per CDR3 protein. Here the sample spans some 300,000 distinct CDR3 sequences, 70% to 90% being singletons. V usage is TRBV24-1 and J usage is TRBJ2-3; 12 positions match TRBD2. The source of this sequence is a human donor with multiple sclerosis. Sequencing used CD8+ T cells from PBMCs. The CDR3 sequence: CATSDRRLAGGTDTQYF. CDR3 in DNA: TGTGCCACCAGTGACCGGCGACTAGCGGGAGGCACAGATACGCAGTATTTT.